Below, 11 T cell receptor beta chains from the same sample are listed, as sequenced in a study of blood T cell repertoires in COVID-19. Here immunoSEQ multiplex PCR was the method, and the copy in TCRdb shows in-frame clones only, minus some. The top ten clones hold about 6.2% of a sample with over 200,000 clones, about 87% of them seen once. Sequencing was carried out using peripheral blood. The source of these receptors is a man in his fifties or sixties who had recovered from COVID-19.

V usage is TRBV5-6 and J usage is TRBJ2-2; 9 nucleotides agree with TRBD1. J gave up 3 bases and V 4 bases, and 10 bases lay outside the gene matches. The germline V gene encodes CDR1 SGHDT and CDR2 YYEEEE. The CDR3 is made up of 17 amino acids. CDR3 protein: CASSPFTGTGHTGELFF. In DNA, the CDR3 is TGTGCCAGCAGCCCGTTTACCGGGACAGGGCACACCGGGGAGCTGTTTTTT.

The gene calls are TRBV4-3 and TRBJ1-2; D might be TRBD1 (5 bases). The CDR3 length is 15 residues. V lost 0 bases, J lost 8 bases, and 16 bases lay in between. The germline V gene has CDR1 LGHNA and CDR2 YSLEER. The CDR3 DNA reads TGCGCCAGCAGCCAAGATCTAGGGGCCCCCAACGGCTACACCTTC. Translated: CASSQDLGAPNGYTF.

This chain's CDR3 is CASSLVPSIGTSGTDTQYF. Written as DNA, the CDR3 is TGCGCCAGCAGCTTGGTGCCCTCAATCGGGACTAGCGGCACAGATACGCAGTATTTT. The V call is TRBV5-1, the J call TRBJ2-3; 10 nucleotides align to TRBD2. V lost 0 bases, J lost 1 base, and 11 bases stayed unmatched. CDR3 length: 19 residues. Germline V gives CDR1 SGHRS, CDR2 YFSETQ.

The chain combines TRBV6-5 with TRBJ2-1; possible D gene TRBD1, 6 bases. Trimming stripped 10 bases from V and 13 bases from J, with 23 bases between. Per the germline V gene, CDR1 is MNHEY and CDR2 is SVGAGI. The CDR3 extends over 13 amino acids. CDR3 protein: CATLGEGLGTQFF. CDR3 nucleotides: TGTGCCACCCTAGGTGAGGGGCTTGGGACACAGTTCTTC.

The chain combines TRBV13 with TRBJ1-6; TRBD1 matches at 8 bases. The CDR3 has 18 residues. V shed 5 bases, J shed 2 bases, and the junction held 11 bases outside the gene matches. The V gene's germline CDR1 is PRHDT and CDR2 FYEKMQ (reference sequence). CDR3 sequence reads: CASSPRTGSPPYNSPLHF. Here the CDR3 DNA reads TGTGCCAGCAGCCCCCGGACAGGGTCCCCTCCCTATAATTCACCCCTCCACTTT.

The V call is TRBV5-8, the J call TRBJ2-1; 8 nucleotides agree with TRBD2. The CDR3 is made up of 14 amino acids. CDR1 is SGHTS and CDR2 is YDEGEE in the germline V gene. V lost 7 bases and J lost 4; bases outside the gene matches: 7. The DNA of the CDR3 is TGTGCCAGCGCCGGGGGGGGGACATACAATGAGCAGTTCTTC. Translated, it gives CASAGGGTYNEQFF.

The rearrangement joins TRBV5-5 to TRBJ1-5; 10 bases fit TRBD1. This CDR3 region has 19 residues. The J segment lost 7 bases and the V segment lost 0 bases, leaving 16 bases of the junction unmatched. The germline gives CDR1 SGHKS, CDR2 YYEKEE (reference sequence). This chain's CDR3 is CASSLAGLAGQGVLQPQHF. The CDR3 DNA sequence: TGTGCCAGCAGCTTGGCCGGTTTGGCTGGACAGGGGGTTTTACAGCCCCAGCATTTT.

This chain joins TRBV24-1 and TRBJ2-5; 13 nucleotides align to TRBD2. CDR3 length: 15 amino acids. The V gene end was trimmed by 4 bases and the J gene end by 5 bases; junction bases not matched to a gene: 3. Looked up from germline, CDR1 is KGHDR and CDR2 is SFDVKD. CDR3 in amino acids: CATSEGLAGAETQYF. The CDR3 DNA is TGTGCCACCAGTGAAGGACTAGCGGGGGCGGAGACCCAGTACTTC.

The V call is TRBV9, the J call TRBJ2-2; TRBD1 is a possible D gene (6 bases). The CDR3 contains 15 residues. With 5 bases removed from V and 2 bases from J, the gap between germline ends came to 13 bases. Germline V gives CDR1 SGDLS, CDR2 YYNGEE. Here the CDR3 DNA reads TGTGCCAGCAGTGATGACAGGATAAACACCGGGGAGCTGTTTTTT. As protein: CASSDDRINTGELFF.

A few counts support this clone. The V call is TRBV18, the J call TRBJ1-2; 12 positions agree with TRBD1. This CDR3 is 15 amino acids long. With V trimmed by 3 bases and J by 6 bases, 5 bases remained unmatched. Germline CDR1 KGHSH, CDR2 LQKENI. CDR3 residues: CASSPPGQGADGYTF. The DNA for the CDR3 is TGTGCCAGCTCACCCCCGGGACAGGGGGCTGATGGCTACACCTTC.

Only a few counts were recorded for this clone. The chain combines TRBV7-3 with TRBJ2-7; no clear D gene. CDR1 SGHTA and CDR2 FQGTGA come from the germline V gene. The CDR3 is 15 amino acids. V lost 1 base and J 0 bases, leaving 10 bases between the germline ends. The CDR3 sequence: CASSLNGGSSYEQYF. The CDR3 region has the DNA TGTGCCAGCAGCTTAAATGGCGGAAGCTCCTACGAGCAGTACTTC.